The entry below gives a single T cell receptor (beta chain) sequence along with its context. Its antigen remains unidentified. The entry originates in a study of tumor and adjacent non-tumor tissue in lung cancer. Study as a whole: Patients comprised about a dozen adenocarcinoma, 2 squamous cell carcinoma and 1 small cell lung cancer. On average, productive TCRbeta reads reached around 4 million per sample. Study-level points and caveats: Tumor repertoires had a smaller top 100 clone share than normal lung.

The CDR3 runs to 12 residues. The germline V and J ends were trimmed by 6 bases and 0 bases, with 9 bases remaining between them. From germline, CDR1 is DFQATT and CDR2 SNEGSKA (reference sequence). A modified ARM-PCR protocol with three rounds of nested PCR amplified TCRbeta. TCRdb ran MiXCR on the multiplex PCR reads and lists one entry per CDR3 protein. The sample holds under 150,000 distinct CDR3 sequences, about 66% seen once. RNA was extracted from bulk tissue without any cell sorting. The rearrangement links TRBV20-1 to TRBJ2-7; a possible D gene is TRBD2 (6 bases). Sequences were obtained from lung tumor tissue. This sequence was found in a man under 40 with non-small cell lung cancer. This chain's CDR3 is CSAPRDSYEQYF. CDR3 nucleotide sequence: TGCAGTGCCCCGCGGGACTCCTACGAGCAGTACTTC.